This T cell receptor beta chain appears in the sequencing data of a study of Tregs in tolerant kidney transplant recipients. Overall study results and limits: Biological reproducibility was not directly addressed in this study.

Method: immunoSEQ multiplex PCR; TCRdb's copy keeps in-frame clones and lacks some. In the table there are 200,000 to 300,000 clones, approximately 83% of which are singletons. CD4+CD25+CD127- Tregs, CD4+CD25- non-Tregs, CD4 and CD8 cells were sorted. A note on this clone: Its specificity is unknown.

V was clipped by 6 bases and J by 6 bases; unmatched bases: 14. The CDR3 runs 15 residues. CDR1 is SQVTM and CDR2 is ANQGSEA in the germline V gene. The genes are TRBV29-1 and TRBJ2-5; 9 bases agree with TRBD2. The sequencing input was CD4+ T cells from blood. The source is a human donor in good health. CDR3 sequence (DNA): TGCAGCGTCGGCTCCGGACTAGCGCCACTGAAGACCCAGTACTTC. Translated: CSVGSGLAPLKTQYF.